Many counts were recorded for the clone carrying this TCR beta chain. Its antigen is not known. These data are taken from a study of early T cells in non-severe SARS-CoV-2 infection. Background on the study: Chains were not paired, and sequencing was done on bulk RNA from unsorted whole blood. Whole-study results and caveats: Anti-spike CD8 specificities were favored by VDJdb matching, whose results missed private and CD4 specificities.

Unique molecular identifier tags were affixed to discrete cDNA molecules. TCRdb used MiXCR to reprocess the 5' RACE reads, holding one entry per CDR3 protein. Among 80,000 or so distinct CDR3 sequences listed, 6% to 7% were seen once. The sequencing input was whole blood. The sequence was obtained from an adult who was a healthcare worker with PCR-confirmed SARS-CoV-2 infection or an uninfected control (not recorded which).

The CDR3 DNA is TGTGCCAGCAGTGAAGATTGGGGTTCACCCCTCCACTTT. As protein: CASSEDWGSPLHF. This sequence joins TRBV6-1 and TRBJ1-6; D not certain. This CDR3 spans 13 amino acids. CDR1 and CDR2 (germline): MNHNS, SASEGT. The V and J ends lost 1 base and 9 bases respectively, with 7 bases between them.